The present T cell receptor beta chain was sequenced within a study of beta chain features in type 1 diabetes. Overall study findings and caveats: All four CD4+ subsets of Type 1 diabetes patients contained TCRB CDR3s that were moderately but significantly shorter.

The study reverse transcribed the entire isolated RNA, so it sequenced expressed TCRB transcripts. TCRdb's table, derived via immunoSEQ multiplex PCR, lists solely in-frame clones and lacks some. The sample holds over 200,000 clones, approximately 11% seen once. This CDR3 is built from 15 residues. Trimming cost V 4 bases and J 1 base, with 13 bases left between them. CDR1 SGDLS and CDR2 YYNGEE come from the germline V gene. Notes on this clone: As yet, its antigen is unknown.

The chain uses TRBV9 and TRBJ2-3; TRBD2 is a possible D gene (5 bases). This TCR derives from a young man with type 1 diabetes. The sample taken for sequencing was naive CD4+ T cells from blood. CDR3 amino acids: CASSTRAGRTDTQYF. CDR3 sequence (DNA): TGTGCCAGCAGCACCCGGGCGGGCCGCACAGATACGCAGTATTTT.